This entry features one T cell receptor (beta chain) sequence. This clone's antigen is unknown. The input lacks base qualities; no much larger clone sits a single base away. The data were obtained in a study of cytomegalovirus exposure and HLA in healthy donors (dated by TCRdb to 2017 to 2019). A note on the overall study: According to a later analysis, the roughly 130 validation repertoires were produced on the same platform as the 666 repertoires of the first cohort. The study aimed to test whether cataloging public T cell receptors could reveal signatures of past pathogen exposure. Besides the first cohort of 666 subjects, a separate validation cohort made up of over 95 different subjects was used. The study combined high-throughput TCR immunosequencing, statistical association of individual TCRs with disease status, and machine learning to predict cytomegalovirus infection status. Paper-wide results and their limitations: Of the cluster scores, roughly 93% were above 0 in a later analysis, which found that TCRs clustered in the first cohort also tended to co-occur in the 120 or so validation repertoires. While some public TCRs were present in many individuals, most TCR sequences turned up only very rarely across donors. The validation cohort had no HLA typing available for a later analysis, so co-occurrence within that cohort was assessed over all 110 or so repertoires. A few of the identified cytomegalovirus-associated TCR beta chains were confirmed in vitro to be specific for cytomegalovirus antigens. A total of roughly 160 TCR beta chains were listed by the study as associated with cytomegalovirus. According to the authors, the approach could potentially be generalized to other disease states and immunological phenotypes. In both the original and validation cohorts, the classifier was reported to diagnose cytomegalovirus status with high specificity and sensitivity.

The library relied on the immunoSEQ multiplex PCR assay. Concerning the study's data processing: A statistical classification framework was built for diagnosing cytomegalovirus status from the catalog of TCR beta chain sequences. TCRdb limited this immuneACCESS table to in-frame rearrangements with V and J called. A share of clones is missing; checked studies link under half to unresolved V genes, and the rest is unexplained. V, J and clone size reflect that table, while D and trimming were determined from the DNA. This sample has about 160,000 clones in its table, and 75% to 90% of those were observed once. The ten biggest clones cover more than 2% of the sample. Based on the germline V gene, the CDR1 and CDR2 sequences are MGHRA and YSYEKL. The germline V end is reduced by 2 bases and the J end by 2 bases; junction bases left unmatched: 3. The CDR3 has 16 amino acids, counting the end cysteine and phenylalanine. Only the CDR3 region is kept as DNA, spanning 48 bases read in frame from base 1.

The donors belonged to the validation cohort of about 110 subjects, which was separate from the approximately 660-subject first cohort. This receptor was obtained from a woman under 30 in good health and CMV-seronegative. The V and J genes are TRBV4-1 and TRBJ2-5, and TRBD2 matches 12 of the central bases. Sequenced sample: PBMCs. In nucleotides, the sequence is TGCGCCAGCAGCCAATTACTAGCGGGGGGACAAGAGACCCAGTACTTC. It is translated as CASSQLLAGGQETQYF.